The source of this TCR delta chain is a study of γδ T cells in repeated Plasmodium falciparum infection listed by TCRdb under 2021. In the study overall: The natural-infection arm enrolled Malian children exposed to intense seasonal malaria transmission, compared against age and gender matched Australian children. In the study, the shaping of the human gammadelta T cell repertoire by repeated Plasmodium falciparum infection was examined using natural infection in Mali and controlled human malaria infection. Samples from controlled-infection subjects were taken at baseline, just before selected infections, and 21 days after each infection. A few malaria-naive U.S. adults underwent four controlled human malaria infections by bites from P. falciparum NF54-infected Anopheles stephensi mosquitoes over about 640 days. Malian gammadelta TCR repertoires were analysed cross-sectionally during no-transmission periods and longitudinally across acute febrile malaria episodes. The paper as a whole reports these results and caveats: The Malian cohort was drawn from a small rural village made up mostly of one ethnic group, which limits generalizability. Vgamma9/Vdelta2+ TCR repertoires showed a highly stable polyclonal repertoire over time and infection, with many inter-individual overlapping TCRgamma sequences. The controlled-infection cohort was small, limiting analysis of inter-individual variability in gammadelta T cell responses. Waves of new clonotype selection in Vdelta2-negative, largely Vdelta1+, gammadelta TCR repertoires appeared to be driven by repeated controlled infections. Compared with the repertoires of Australian children, the Vdelta2-negative gammadelta TCR repertoires of Malian children appeared more clonally expanded, less diverse and less shared.

On this clone: The specificity of this receptor is unknown. TCRdb's entry gives the protein of a much larger clone, which mismatches this DNA's translation at residue 10, likely from a read error; the protein reported here is translated from the DNA.

For bulk TCR repertoire analysis, Vgamma9/Vdelta2+ and Vdelta2-negative gammadelta T cell populations were flow-sorted out of peripheral blood mononuclear cells. Library preparation used multiplex PCR. The run used an Illumina MiSeq. Every sorted gammadelta T cell sample had both its TCR gamma (TRG) and TCR delta (TRD) chains sequenced. The source study handled its data this way. Repertoire analyses included clonotype tree plots, accumulated frequency of the top 20 clonotypes, diversity index (DI) and D75 metrics. For TCRdb, the public reads were processed anew by CATT, and duplicate DNA sequences were folded into one row. TCRdb, not the authors, supplied the V and J calls. The sample profile shows more than 70,000 delta-chain clones; over 0.75% of them were found once. In total, the top ten clones hold more than 9% of the sample. According to the germline V gene, CDR1 reads GEAIGNYY and CDR2 reads EKD. The trim is 3 bases for V and 0 bases for J, with a gap of 34 bases between the germline ends. Taken from cysteine to phenylalanine, the CDR3 has 22 residues. CDR3 DNA is the only sequence kept; it has 66 bases, read in frame from the first base.

Sequencing was performed on gamma-delta T cells from blood. The chain is made from TRDV2 and TRDJ1; no D gene can be assigned with confidence. The J gene is not listed in TCRdb, so it was assigned here from a DNA match to germline. This TCR derives from a pool of human donors (malaria-infected and uninfected, not separated). The bases read TGTGCCTGTGACCCCTTAAGCGGAACTGCCGACCATAATACAAATCACACCGATAAACTCATCTTT. The translation is CACDPLSGTADHNTNHTDKLIF.